This is a list of T cell receptor beta chains from one sample in a study of human thymus T cells. Clones were sequenced by immunoSEQ multiplex PCR, and TCRdb holds only the in-frame ones, with some missing. The table shows tens of thousands of clones, with approximately 93% occurring only once. Sequencing input: blood. The receptors originated from a boy younger than two with a congenital heart defect but otherwise immunologically healthy. CDR3s include the opening cysteine and the closing phenylalanine or tryptophan. Fields, in order: J gene, clone size, D gene, V gene, CDR3 protein, CDR3 DNA. D genes are given only for firm matches. Clone size is not always given. Where it is, it says once, few, many or a class for expanded clones.

j_call: TRBJ2-6
clone_size: many
d_call: -
v_call: TRBV5-6
cdr3_aa: CASSSQASGANVLTF
cdr3_nt: TGTGCCAGCAGCTCACAGGCCTCTGGGGCCAACGTCCTGACTTTC

j_call: TRBJ2-7
clone_size: once
d_call: TRBD1
v_call: TRBV12-5
cdr3_aa: CASFRGSEQYF
cdr3_nt: TGTGCTAGTTTCAGGGGGAGCGAGCAGTACTTC

j_call: TRBJ2-3
clone_size: -
d_call: -
v_call: TRBV5-1
cdr3_aa: CASSSDLLSTDTQYF
cdr3_nt: TGCGCCAGCAGCTCGGACTTACTTAGCACAGATACGCAGTATTTT

j_call: TRBJ2-5
clone_size: -
d_call: -
v_call: TRBV18
cdr3_aa: CASSPGHQETQYF
cdr3_nt: TGTGCCAGCTCACCGGGGCATCAAGAGACCCAGTACTTC

j_call: TRBJ2-7
clone_size: -
d_call: -
v_call: TRBV2
cdr3_aa: CASILAGGYEQYF
cdr3_nt: -

j_call: TRBJ2-1
clone_size: -
d_call: TRBD2
v_call: TRBV7-9
cdr3_aa: CASSDGTSGILFF
cdr3_nt: TGTGCCAGCAGCGATGGGACTAGCGGGATTCTGTTCTTC

j_call: TRBJ2-7
clone_size: -
d_call: TRBD1
v_call: TRBV7-8
cdr3_aa: CASSRGQPGQGNIPYEQYF
cdr3_nt: TGTGCCAGCAGCAGGGGGCAGCCGGGACAGGGTAATATTCCCTACGAGCAGTACTTC

j_call: TRBJ1-1
clone_size: few
d_call: -
v_call: TRBV19
cdr3_aa: CASSRRVGTEAFF
cdr3_nt: TGTGCCAGTAGTAGGAGGGTAGGGACTGAAGCTTTCTTT

j_call: TRBJ1-1
clone_size: -
d_call: TRBD1
v_call: TRBV11-3
cdr3_aa: CASSFLGWGTGHMNTEAFF
cdr3_nt: TGTGCCAGCAGCTTTCTTGGGTGGGGGACAGGTCACATGAACACTGAAGCTTTCTTT

j_call: TRBJ2-3
clone_size: -
d_call: TRBD2
v_call: TRBV7-2
cdr3_aa: CASSLVPSGGADTQYF
cdr3_nt: TGTGCCAGCAGCTTAGTGCCTAGCGGGGGGGCAGATACGCAGTATTTT

j_call: TRBJ2-1
clone_size: once
d_call: -
v_call: TRBV5-4
cdr3_aa: CASSLELGNREQFF
cdr3_nt: TGTGCCAGCAGCTTGGAACTCGGCAACCGTGAGCAGTTCTTC

j_call: TRBJ2-7
clone_size: -
d_call: -
v_call: TRBV5-1
cdr3_aa: CASSPRAGSSYEQYF
cdr3_nt: TGCGCCAGCAGCCCGCGGGCAGGGAGCTCCTACGAGCAGTACTTC

j_call: TRBJ1-3
clone_size: -
d_call: TRBD1
v_call: TRBV4-3
cdr3_aa: CASSQWLYSLTGGPSSGNTIYF
cdr3_nt: TGCGCCAGCAGCCAATGGTTATACTCGCTTACAGGGGGCCCTAGCTCTGGAAACACCATATATTTT

j_call: TRBJ1-2
clone_size: -
d_call: -
v_call: TRBV2
cdr3_aa: CASSGTANYGYTF
cdr3_nt: TGTGCCAGCAGTGGAACGGCTAACTATGGCTACACCTTC

j_call: TRBJ2-5
clone_size: once
d_call: -
v_call: TRBV13
cdr3_aa: CASSLGRSHRETQYF
cdr3_nt: TGTGCCAGCAGCTTGGGTCGGAGTCACCGAGAGACCCAGTACTTC

j_call: TRBJ2-7
clone_size: -
d_call: -
v_call: TRBV6-4
cdr3_aa: CASSDSVLIEEYF
cdr3_nt: TGTGCCAGCAGTGACTCGGTATTAATTGAGGAGTACTTC

j_call: TRBJ1-5
clone_size: -
d_call: -
v_call: TRBV25-1
cdr3_aa: CASSATGSNQPQHF
cdr3_nt: TGTGCCAGCAGTGCTACAGGGAGCAATCAGCCCCAGCATTTT

j_call: TRBJ1-3
clone_size: -
d_call: -
v_call: TRBV5-1
cdr3_aa: CASSVFPGGNTIYF
cdr3_nt: TGCGCCAGCAGCGTATTCCCAGGTGGAAACACCATATATTTT

j_call: TRBJ2-2
clone_size: -
d_call: -
v_call: TRBV5-5
cdr3_aa: CASSLGVNTGELFF
cdr3_nt: TGTGCCAGCAGCTTGGGGGTTAACACCGGGGAGCTGTTTTTT

j_call: TRBJ1-2
clone_size: -
d_call: TRBD1
v_call: TRBV19
cdr3_aa: CASNSRDRVTYGYTF
cdr3_nt: TGTGCCAGTAACAGTCGGGACAGGGTGACCTATGGCTACACCTTC

j_call: TRBJ2-3
clone_size: -
d_call: -
v_call: TRBV21-1
cdr3_aa: CASSKDFTGGATDTQYF
cdr3_nt: TGTGCCAGCAGCAAAGATTTTACGGGAGGCGCCACAGATACGCAGTATTTT

j_call: TRBJ2-7
clone_size: -
d_call: -
v_call: TRBV9
cdr3_aa: CASSRPRGKYSYEQYF
cdr3_nt: TGTGCCAGCAGCCGACCAAGGGGCAAATATTCCTACGAGCAGTACTTC

j_call: TRBJ1-4
clone_size: -
d_call: -
v_call: TRBV21-1
cdr3_aa: CASSKRQGKGNEKLFF
cdr3_nt: TGTGCCAGCAGCAAACGACAGGGAAAGGGTAATGAAAAACTGTTTTTT

j_call: TRBJ2-4
clone_size: -
d_call: TRBD2
v_call: TRBV30
cdr3_aa: CAWSRGPGGENIQYF
cdr3_nt: TGTGCCTGGAGTAGGGGCCCCGGGGGGGAAAACATTCAGTACTTC

j_call: TRBJ2-3
clone_size: -
d_call: -
v_call: TRBV27
cdr3_aa: CASSTGSTDTQYF
cdr3_nt: TGTGCCAGCAGTACAGGGAGCACAGATACGCAGTATTTT

j_call: TRBJ2-3
clone_size: -
d_call: -
v_call: TRBV2
cdr3_aa: CASAPDPRTPDTQYF
cdr3_nt: TGTGCCAGCGCACCAGATCCCCGTACCCCAGATACGCAGTATTTT

j_call: TRBJ2-2
clone_size: -
d_call: TRBD2
v_call: TRBV27
cdr3_aa: CASRTSGGAGTGELFF
cdr3_nt: TGTGCCAGCAGGACTAGCGGGGGGGCTGGCACCGGGGAGCTGTTTTTT

j_call: TRBJ2-1
clone_size: -
d_call: -
v_call: TRBV27
cdr3_aa: CATLGARDEQFF
cdr3_nt: TGTGCCACCTTAGGGGCTAGGGATGAGCAGTTCTTC

j_call: TRBJ1-4
clone_size: -
d_call: -
v_call: TRBV6-5
cdr3_aa: CASSYLTDEKLFF
cdr3_nt: TGTGCCAGCAGTTACCTGACAGACGAAAAACTGTTTTTT